The source of this T cell receptor (beta chain) is a study of T cell responses to AZD1222 COVID-19 vaccine. TCRdb's table, derived via immunoSEQ multiplex PCR, lists solely in-frame clones and lacks some. The data show 120,000 or so clones, with around 83% seen just once and 25% to 35% held by the top ten. Study-wide findings and caveats: Donors skewed white British and female; clonal diversity was possibly underestimated. No day 14 peak samples; only post-peak repertoires were characterized. Dominant at 160-218 and 743-854, vaccine-associated CD4 TCRs also spanned spike.

Both about-4-week and about-12-week second-dose recipients were combined. A word on this clone: Its specificity is not known.

The starting material was peripheral blood, obtained 28 days after the second AZD1222 dose. The receptor's source is an adult who received the AZD1222 COVID-19 vaccine.

CDR3 sequence reads: CASSMGLGDTQYF. In nucleotides, the CDR3 is TGTGCCAGTAGTATGGGGTTAGGAGATACGCAGTATTTT. J is TRBJ2-3 and V is TRBV19, with D hard to call. The CDR3 totals 13 residues. Germline V CDR1 and CDR2: LNHDA, SQIVND (reference sequence). The V gene lost 3 bases and the J gene lost 5 bases, with 9 bases spanning the gap.